This T cell receptor (beta chain) emerged from a study of T cell responses to AZD1222 COVID-19 vaccine. The germline gives CDR1 LGHNT, CDR2 FRNRAP. The CDR3 runs to 16 residues. V lost 1 base to trimming and J lost 4 bases, with 13 bases between them. Study-level findings and limits: Recipients of AZD1222 seropositive at baseline numbered only five or six. As reported, nearly half of all spike-specific TCRs target variant regions that are unmutated. Two doses of AZD1222 preceded a rise in Spike-specific TCR breadth and depth.

Some clones are missing from TCRdb's copy, which holds only in-frame ones; the method was immunoSEQ multiplex PCR. The sample lists around 130,000 clones; around 86% were seen once. Points on this clone: The antigen is undetermined.

Specimen: peripheral blood, collected 28 days after the second AZD1222 dose. The genes are TRBV12-5 and TRBJ2-2; D uncertain. This sequence originates from an adult who received the AZD1222 COVID-19 vaccine. DNA for the CDR3: TGTGCTAGTGGTTTGGACAGCCGAAGAGGCACCGGGGAGCTGTTTTTT. It yields the protein CASGLDSRRGTGELFF.